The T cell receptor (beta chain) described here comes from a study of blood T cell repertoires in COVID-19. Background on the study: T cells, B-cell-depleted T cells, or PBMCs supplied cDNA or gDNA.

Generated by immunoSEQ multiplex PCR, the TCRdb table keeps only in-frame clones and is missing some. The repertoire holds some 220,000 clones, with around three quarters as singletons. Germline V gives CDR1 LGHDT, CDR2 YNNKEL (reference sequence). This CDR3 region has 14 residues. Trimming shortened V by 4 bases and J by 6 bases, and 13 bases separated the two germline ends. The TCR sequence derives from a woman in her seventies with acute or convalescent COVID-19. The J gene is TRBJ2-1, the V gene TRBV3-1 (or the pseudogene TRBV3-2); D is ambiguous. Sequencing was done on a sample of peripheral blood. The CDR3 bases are TGTGCCAGCAGCCCCCCGCTCCGAGGCAATGAGCAGTTCTTC. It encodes CASSPPLRGNEQFF.